These T cell receptor beta chains were read from a single sample in a study of cytomegalovirus exposure and HLA in healthy donors. Only in-frame clones appear in the TCRdb table, and some are missing; sequencing was by immunoSEQ multiplex PCR. The table includes roughly 120,000 clones, roughly 80% detected once. Sequencing used PBMCs. These receptors came from a woman aged 30 to 39 in good health and CMV-seropositive. CDR3s include the opening cysteine and the closing phenylalanine or tryptophan. Each record gives: D gene, clone size, V gene, J gene, CDR3 DNA, CDR3 protein. A D gene is named only where the DNA matches it firmly. Only some rows state a clone size, as once, few, many or a class for expanded clones.

-	few	TRBV5-6	TRBJ1-1	TGTGCCAGCAGCTCCCGGGGGGTGGGGGGCAAAGCTTTCTTT	CASSSRGVGGKAFF
-	-	TRBV12-5	TRBJ1-2	TGTGCTAGTGGTTTGGATACAGCGGCCACCATCTTC	CASGLDTAATIF
TRBD2	-	TRBV19	TRBJ2-5	TGTGCCAGTAGTATATTAGCGGGGGGACAAGAGACCCAGTACTTC	CASSILAGGQETQYF
-	-	TRBV5-6	TRBJ1-6	TGTGCCAGCAGCCGAGGGGGTTGGTATTCACCCCTCCACTTT	CASSRGGWYSPLHF
TRBD2	-	TRBV4-3	TRBJ2-7	TGCGCCAGCAGCCAACAGACTAGCGGGGGGATTTTCTCCTACGAGCAGTACTTC	CASSQQTSGGIFSYEQYF
TRBD2	-	TRBV7-9	TRBJ2-5	TGTGCCAGCCGGGGAGCGGGGGGGTACCAAGAGACCCAGTACTTC	CASRGAGGYQETQYF
-	-	TRBV29-1	TRBJ1-2	TGCAGCGTTGAAGATCGGGGGGACCTCTTTGGCTACACCTTC	CSVEDRGDLFGYTF
-	few	TRBV29-1	TRBJ1-2	TGCAGCGTTGCCGTATCCGGGGCGGGGAACTATGGCTACACCTTC	CSVAVSGAGNYGYTF
TRBD2	-	TRBV27	TRBJ2-7	TGTGCCAGCAGTCCCGGGACTAGCGGGTCCGAGCAGTACTTC	CASSPGTSGSEQYF
TRBD1	-	TRBV6-5	TRBJ2-7	TGTGCCAGCAGGGACAGGTACGAGCAGTACTTC	CASRDRYEQYF
TRBD1	-	TRBV4-2	TRBJ1-2	TGTGCCAGCAGCCACGGACAGGGGCTCGATGGCTACACCTTC	CASSHGQGLDGYTF